These T cell receptor beta chains were read from a single sample in a study of blood T cell repertoires in COVID-19. Produced via immunoSEQ multiplex PCR; TCRdb's table is partial and in-frame only. The table lists 150,000 or so clones, roughly nine tenths of them singletons. Sequenced material: peripheral blood. These receptors all stem from a man aged 50 to 59 with acute or convalescent COVID-19. CDR3s include the opening cysteine and the closing phenylalanine or tryptophan. A D gene is named only where the DNA matches it firmly. A clone size is listed for some rows: how often the clone was seen (once, few, many), or a class if it is expanded.

DNA	CDR3	size	V	D	J
TGTGCCAGCAGCTTTTCATTTTCCTATGGCTACACCTTC	CASSFSFSYGYTF	.	TRBV7-2	.	TRBJ1-2
TGTGCCAGCAACAGGACAGCCTACAATGAGCAGTTCTTC	CASNRTAYNEQFF	once	TRBV6-4	.	TRBJ2-1
TGTGCCAGCAGCGGTAGCGGGGGGCACCAAGAGACCCAGTACTTC	CASSGSGGHQETQYF	.	TRBV9	TRBD2	TRBJ2-5
TGTGCCAGCAGCGTAGAAAGGGGGCCCTTTAGCTATGGCTACACCTTC	CASSVERGPFSYGYTF	once	TRBV5-6	TRBD1	TRBJ1-2
TGTGCCAGCAGCTTCGGACTAGCGGGAGTGGTAGGGGAGACCCAGTACTTC	CASSFGLAGVVGETQYF	.	TRBV5-8	TRBD2	TRBJ2-5
TGTGCCACCAGTGATTTTTCGGGGGGAAAAGACGCCGGGGAGCTGTTTTTT	CATSDFSGGKDAGELFF	.	TRBV24-1	TRBD2	TRBJ2-2
TGTGCCAGCAGCCGAGCTTGGACTAGCGGGAGTGGAGGGCCAGATACGCAGTATTTT	CASSRAWTSGSGGPDTQYF	.	TRBV3-1/TRBV3-2	TRBD2	TRBJ2-3
TGTGCCAGCAGCCCTAGGGACAGAGCTACAGATACGCAGTATTTT	CASSPRDRATDTQYF	.	TRBV27	TRBD1	TRBJ2-3
TGTGCCAGCAGCTTAGGAGTAGCGAGACTCACAGATACGCAGTATTTT	CASSLGVARLTDTQYF	once	TRBV7-3	.	TRBJ2-3
TGTGCCAGTATCAGGGGTGGGAGTGAAAAACTGTTTTTT	CASIRGGSEKLFF	.	TRBV2	.	TRBJ1-4
TGTGCCAGCAGCGCGTATGCAGGGACAGGGTTATCCTACGAGCAGTACTTC	CASSAYAGTGLSYEQYF	few	TRBV9	TRBD1	TRBJ2-7
TGTGCCAGCAGCCCCACCCAGCATTTCCAGGGGCGCGAGCAGTACTTC	CASSPTQHFQGREQYF	many	TRBV11-3	.	TRBJ2-7
TGTGCCAGCAGCCCGACTAGCGGGAAGCAAGAGACCCAGTACTTC	CASSPTSGKQETQYF	once	TRBV7-2	TRBD2	TRBJ2-5
TGTGCCAGCAGTTTCCGGGCCAAGGGGGCCCAGCCCCAGCATTTT	CASSFRAKGAQPQHF	few	TRBV2	TRBD1	TRBJ1-5
TGTGCCAGCAGCCAGATACAGGGGGCTGGTGAAAAACTGTTTTTT	CASSQIQGAGEKLFF	.	TRBV3-1/TRBV3-2	TRBD1	TRBJ1-4
TGTGCCATCAGTACCAACAGGGGTAGCAATCAGCCCCAGCATTTT	CAISTNRGSNQPQHF	.	TRBV10-3	TRBD1	TRBJ1-5
TGCGCCAGCAGCCAAGATGGAGCGGGAGAGGCCGAGCAGTACTTC	CASSQDGAGEAEQYF	.	TRBV4-1	TRBD2	TRBJ2-7